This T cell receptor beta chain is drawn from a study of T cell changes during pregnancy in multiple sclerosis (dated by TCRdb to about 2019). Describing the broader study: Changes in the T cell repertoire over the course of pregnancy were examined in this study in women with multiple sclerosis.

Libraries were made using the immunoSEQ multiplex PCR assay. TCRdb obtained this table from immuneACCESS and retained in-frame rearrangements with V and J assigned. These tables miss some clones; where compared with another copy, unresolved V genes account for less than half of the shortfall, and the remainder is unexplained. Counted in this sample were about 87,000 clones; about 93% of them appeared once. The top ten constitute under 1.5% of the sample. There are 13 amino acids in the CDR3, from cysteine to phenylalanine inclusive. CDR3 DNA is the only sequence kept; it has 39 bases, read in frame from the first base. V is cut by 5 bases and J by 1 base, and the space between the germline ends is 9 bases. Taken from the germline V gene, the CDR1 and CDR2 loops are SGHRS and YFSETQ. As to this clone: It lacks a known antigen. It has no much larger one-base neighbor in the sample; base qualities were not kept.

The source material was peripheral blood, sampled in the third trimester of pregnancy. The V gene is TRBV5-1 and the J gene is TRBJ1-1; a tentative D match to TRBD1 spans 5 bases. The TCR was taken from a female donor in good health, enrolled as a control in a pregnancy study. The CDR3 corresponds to CASSLQENTEAFF. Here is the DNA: TGCGCCAGCAGTTTACAGGAGAACACTGAAGCTTTCTTT.